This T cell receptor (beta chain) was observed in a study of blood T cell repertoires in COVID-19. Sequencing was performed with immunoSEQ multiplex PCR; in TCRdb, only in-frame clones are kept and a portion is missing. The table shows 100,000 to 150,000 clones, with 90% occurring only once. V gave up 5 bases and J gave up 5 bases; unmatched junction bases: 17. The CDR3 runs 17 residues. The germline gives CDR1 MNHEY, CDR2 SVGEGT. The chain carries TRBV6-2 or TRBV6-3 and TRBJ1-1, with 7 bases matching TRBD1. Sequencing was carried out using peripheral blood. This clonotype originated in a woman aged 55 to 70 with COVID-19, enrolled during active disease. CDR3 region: CASSLNKGTVRGTEAFF. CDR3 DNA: TGTGCCAGCAGTCTAAATAAAGGGACAGTGAGAGGGACTGAAGCTTTCTTT.